A selection of T cell receptor beta chains follows, all from one sample in a study of cytomegalovirus exposure and HLA in healthy donors. Sequencing used immunoSEQ multiplex PCR; TCRdb keeps in-frame clones, though not all of them. The sample includes fewer than 140,000 clones, more than 75% seen only once; the top ten take under 8%. Sequencing was carried out using PBMCs. All receptors come from a woman in her forties or fifties in good health and CMV-seropositive. Each CDR3 is given with its conserved first and last residue. Each record gives: CDR3 protein, CDR3 DNA, J gene, D gene, clone size, V gene. D genes are given only for firm matches. Size values are once, few and many counts, or a class for expanded clones, and some rows have none.

CASSRADRVQEKLFF	TGTGCCAGCAGTCGCGCCGACAGGGTACAGGAAAAACTGTTTTTT	TRBJ1-4	TRBD1	-	TRBV27
CASSLQAGASYNEQFF	TGTGCCAGCAGCTTACAGGCAGGGGCTTCCTACAATGAGCAGTTCTTC	TRBJ2-1	-	-	TRBV7-2
CASKTVWQRNTEAFF	TGTGCCAGCAAGACAGTTTGGCAGCGGAACACTGAAGCTTTCTTT	TRBJ1-1	-	few	TRBV6-4
CASSSWASVNTGELFF	TGCGCCAGCAGTTCGTGGGCTAGCGTGAACACCGGGGAGCTGTTTTTT	TRBJ2-2	-	-	TRBV5-1
CASSPPGGTNTEAFF	TGTGCCAGCAGCCCGCCGGGAGGGACCAACACTGAAGCTTTCTTT	TRBJ1-1	-	-	TRBV6-5
CASSLGAGVDTQYF	TGTGCCAGCAGTTTAGGGGCGGGGGTGGATACGCAGTATTTT	TRBJ2-3	TRBD2	-	TRBV28
CASSLAGGRETQYF	TGTGCCAGCAGCCTAGCGGGGGGGCGCGAGACCCAGTACTTC	TRBJ2-5	TRBD2	few	TRBV7-9
CASRRDRNTEAFF	TGCGCCAGCAGACGGGACAGGAACACTGAAGCTTTCTTT	TRBJ1-1	TRBD1	-	TRBV5-1
CASSVDRPKPTNLYEQYF	TGTGCCAGCAGTGTTGACAGGCCGAAACCGACAAACCTCTACGAGCAGTACTTC	TRBJ2-7	-	-	TRBV2
CATTTPTSGGFNEQFF	TGTGCCACTACCACCCCGACTAGCGGGGGGTTCAATGAGCAGTTCTTC	TRBJ2-1	TRBD2	-	TRBV27